The T cell receptor (beta chain) under discussion was sequenced for a study of T cells in Graves' hyperthyroidism and ophthalmopathy. This clonotype was recorded many times. RNA transcripts served as the template for amplifying TCR beta CDR3 regions. In the first-round RT-PCR of the TCR CDR3, the HTBI primer set was used. A single record per CDR3 protein comes from TCRdb applying MiXCR to the multiplex PCR reads. The table has about 350,000 distinct CDR3 sequences, 14% seen once. CDR1 is MNHEY, CDR2 SVGEGT, per germline. V gave up 4 bases and J gave up 3 bases, with 7 bases separating them. The CDR3 is 13 amino acids.

This chain connects TRBV6-2 or TRBV6-3 to TRBJ2-1; D ambiguous. The clonotype comes from a woman in her 30s with Graves' hyperthyroidism. Sequencing input: blood. In nucleotides, the CDR3 is TGTGCCAGCAGTTCCCATGGCTACAATGAGCAGTTCTTC. Protein product: CASSSHGYNEQFF.